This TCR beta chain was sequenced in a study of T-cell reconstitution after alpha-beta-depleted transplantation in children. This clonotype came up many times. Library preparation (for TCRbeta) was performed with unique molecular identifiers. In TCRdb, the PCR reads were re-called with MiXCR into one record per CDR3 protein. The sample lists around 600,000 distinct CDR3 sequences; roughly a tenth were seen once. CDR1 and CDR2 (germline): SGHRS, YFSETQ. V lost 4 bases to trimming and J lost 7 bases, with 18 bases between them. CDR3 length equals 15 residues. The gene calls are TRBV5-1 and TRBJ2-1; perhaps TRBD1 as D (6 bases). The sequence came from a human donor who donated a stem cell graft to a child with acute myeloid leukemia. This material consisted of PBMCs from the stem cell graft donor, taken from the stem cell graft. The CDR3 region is CASSLGTRVENEQFF. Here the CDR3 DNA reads TGCGCCAGCAGCCTAGGGACACGGGTGGAAAATGAGCAGTTCTTC.